Listed below are T cell receptor beta chains from one sample, sequenced in a study of long-term antiretroviral therapy in people with HIV. Sequencing was performed with immunoSEQ multiplex PCR; in TCRdb, only in-frame clones are kept and a portion is missing. The table records about 24,000 clones, 81% of them present only once. The sequencing used unsorted PBMCs, collected 4.4 years after starting antiretroviral therapy. The receptors originated from a man aged 25-45 years with HIV. Each CDR3 is given with its conserved first and last residue. Fields, in order: J gene, clone size, V gene, D gene, CDR3 protein, CDR3 DNA. The D gene is left open where the match is weak. Clone sizes are given selectively: once, few, many, or a class where the clone is expanded.

TRBJ1-1 - TRBV5-4 - CASSSSGVSPAFF TGTGCCAGCAGCTCCTCCGGTGTTTCTCCCGCTTTCTTT
TRBJ2-7 - TRBV7-2 - CASSLGTGYGEQYF TGTGCCAGCAGCCTAGGAACAGGGTACGGCGAGCAGTACTTC
TRBJ1-2 - TRBV25-1 - CASSEHQGSYGYTF TGTGCCAGCAGTGAACACCAGGGGTCGTATGGCTACACCTTC
TRBJ2-1 - TRBV6-5 - CASSYSTAGNSEQFF TGTGCCAGCAGTTACTCGACGGCAGGGAACAGTGAGCAGTTCTTC
TRBJ1-4 - TRBV5-1 - CASSLEGRSYATNEKLFF TGCGCCAGCAGCTTGGAGGGCAGATCCTATGCAACTAATGAAAAACTGTTTTTT
TRBJ2-7 - TRBV28 - CASSLNSGRFRSSYEQYF TGTGCCAGCAGTTTAAATAGCGGTCGCTTCCGGAGCTCCTACGAGCAGTACTTC
TRBJ1-4 once TRBV25-1 - CASTVGTGIEKLFF TGTGCCAGCACGGTGGGGACTGGAATCGAAAAACTGTTTTTT
TRBJ2-3 - TRBV9 - CASRGGLNTDTQYF TGTGCCAGCAGGGGGGGTCTGAACACAGATACGCAGTATTTT
TRBJ2-3 - TRBV5-1 TRBD1 CASSLGDSSTDTQYF TGCGCCAGCAGCTTGGGGGACAGTAGCACAGATACGCAGTATTTT
TRBJ1-1 - TRBV6-5 - CASSYSSRSTEAFF TGTGCCAGCAGTTACTCGAGTCGCAGCACTGAAGCTTTCTTT
TRBJ1-1 - TRBV5-4 - CASSLGRGISAEAFF TGTGCCAGCAGCTTGGGCAGGGGAATAAGCGCTGAAGCTTTCTTT
TRBJ2-7 - TRBV7-2 TRBD1 CASSLTGTEVDKQYF TGTGCCAGCAGCTTGACCGGGACAGAAGTTGATAAGCAGTACTTC
TRBJ2-3 - TRBV5-1 TRBD1 CASSPTTGTSTDTQYF TGCGCCAGCAGCCCTACGACAGGGACGAGCACAGATACGCAGTATTTT
TRBJ2-5 - TRBV4-1 - CASSQEGLQAVQETQYF TGCGCCAGCAGCCAAGAGGGCCTTCAGGCGGTTCAAGAGACCCAGTACTTC
TRBJ2-1 once TRBV7-2 - CASSRPSGSSYNEQFF TGTGCCAGCAGCCGCCCCAGCGGCAGCTCCTACAATGAGCAGTTCTTC
TRBJ2-2 once TRBV5-1 TRBD1 CASSLMGQGATGELFF TGCGCCAGCAGCTTGATGGGACAGGGGGCAACGGGGGAGCTGTTTTTT
TRBJ2-1 - TRBV11-2 - CASSLAGGVYNEQFF TGTGCCAGCAGCTTAGCCGGCGGGGTTTACAATGAGCAGTTCTTC
TRBJ2-3 - TRBV7-8 - CASSTLEVAGGTDTQYF TGTGCCAGCAGCACACTCGAAGTCGCAGGGGGCACAGATACGCAGTATTTT
TRBJ2-3 once TRBV19 TRBD2 CASSSSGGALSTDTQYF TGTGCCAGTAGTTCTAGCGGGGGGGCTCTTAGCACAGATACGCAGTATTTT
TRBJ2-7 - TRBV7-6 TRBD2 CASSSERWGGRAYEQYF TGTGCCAGCAGCTCAGAGAGGTGGGGCGGGAGGGCCTACGAGCAGTACTTC
TRBJ1-1 few TRBV11-2 - CASSQGRKNTEAFF TGTGCCAGCAGCCAGGGACGGAAGAACACTGAAGCTTTCTTT
TRBJ2-1 - TRBV25-1 - CASWGRIHNEQFF TGTGCCAGCTGGGGGCGGATCCACAATGAGCAGTTCTTC